The subject of this entry is one TCR beta chain. The clone's antigen remains unknown. Base quality data are lacking; no much larger clone is found one base away. The CDR3 goes from the cysteine to the phenylalanine over 16 residues. The sequence is cut down to CDR3 DNA, 48 bases in frame from base 1. Trimming at the junction amounts to 0 bases on V and 1 base on J, and the germline ends lie 13 bases apart. The germline V gene yields MGHRA for CDR1 and YSYEKL for CDR2. The record originates from a study of control samples from healthy donors and cancer patients (dated by TCRdb to the early 2020s). Libraries were made using the immunoSEQ multiplex PCR assay. The source is immuneACCESS, and TCRdb retained only in-frame sequences with V and J called. Part of the clones is not carried over; for the studies checked, unresolved V genes explain less than half of this, and the remainder is unexplained. In this sample the table shows 100,000 to 150,000 clones, around 93% of which occur a single time. Approximately 8.6% of the sample rests with the top ten.

The rearrangement joined TRBV4-1 to TRBJ2-7; 5 matching bases give a weak D call of TRBD2. What was sequenced was blood. The source is a man aged 18 to 35 in good health. This receptor has the CDR3 CASSQDSQRWSYEQYF. The DNA is as follows: TGCGCCAGCAGCCAAGATTCCCAGCGGTGGTCCTACGAGCAGTACTTC.